One sample yielded the 9 T cell receptor beta chains listed below, sequenced in a study of T cells in Graves' hyperthyroidism and ophthalmopathy. Amplification yielded TCR beta CDR3 regions, with RNA transcripts as the source. A set of HTBI primers served as the primers for a first-round RT-PCR of the TCR CDR3. TCRdb ran MiXCR on the multiplex PCR reads and lists one entry per CDR3 protein. The table includes about 480,000 distinct CDR3 sequences, about 15% detected once. The specimen sequenced was blood. These receptors were collected from a woman aged 18 to 35 with Graves' hyperthyroidism.

This clonotype was detected many times. This chain links TRBV6-1 with TRBJ1-1; no firm D call. The CDR3 totals 13 residues. The germline CDR1 and CDR2 sequences are MNHNS and SASEGT. Trimming took off 5 bases at V and 4 bases at J, with 11 bases between the two ends. This chain's CDR3 is CASSPQWATEAFF. In DNA form, the CDR3 reads TGTGCCAGCAGTCCCCAGTGGGCCACTGAAGCTTTCTTT.

Details on this clonotype: This likely comes from a read error, as the CDR3 has no conserved phenylalanine or tryptophan at its end. The rearrangement uses TRBV19 and TRBJ2-1; 9 positions match TRBD2. The CDR3 has 14 residues. Germline V lookup: CDR1 LNHDA, CDR2 SQIVND (reference sequence). V was pared by 6 bases and J by 3 bases, with 3 bases of the junction left unmatched. The CDR3 here is CASRPSGIYNEQFL. The CDR3 DNA sequence: TGTGCCAGTAGGCCTAGCGGGATCTACAATGAGCAGTTCCTC.

This clonotype was counted only a few times. The chain employs TRBV19 and TRBJ2-7; 11 bases line up with TRBD2. Germline V gene lookup returns CDR1 LNHDA and CDR2 SQIVND (reference sequence). The CDR3 sequence is 15 residues long. The J segment lost 2 bases and the V segment lost 3 bases, leaving 3 bases of the junction unmatched. The CDR3 sequence: CASSMNSGRAYEQYF. In DNA, the CDR3 is TGTGCCAGTAGTATGAATAGCGGGAGGGCCTACGAGCAGTACTTC.

The J gene is TRBJ2-7, the V gene TRBV12-3 or TRBV12-4; D not resolved. The CDR3 contains 13 residues. Trimming pared 6 bases from V and 2 bases from J, leaving 11 bases between. The CDR3 DNA reads TGTGCCAGCAGCCCGCCCGTAGCCTACGAGCAGTACTTC. Amino acids: CASSPPVAYEQYF.

Only a few counts were recorded for this clonotype. The gene calls are TRBV6-2 or TRBV6-3 and TRBJ2-3; no clear D. The CDR3 covers 12 residues. From germline, CDR1 is MNHEY and CDR2 SVGEGT. Between the trimmed V and J ends, which lost 5 bases and 5 bases, there was a span of 8 bases. For the CDR3, the DNA is TGTGCCAGCAGTCAAACAGTAGATACGCAGTATTTT. This gives the protein CASSQTVDTQYF.

This clonotype was detected many times. The V call is TRBV27, the J call TRBJ1-2, with a tentative D call TRBD1 (5 bases). CDR1 MNHEY and CDR2 SMNVEV come from the germline V gene (reference sequence). Trimming took 3 bases from V and 3 from J, leaving 23 bases between them. CDR3 length: 18 amino acids. The CDR3 here is CASSFKGGHPPGHYGYTF. The CDR3 region has the DNA TGTGCCAGCAGTTTTAAGGGCGGACACCCACCTGGGCACTATGGCTACACCTTC.

This clonotype occurred many times. The CDR3 here is CASSTGRVNEQFF. The CDR3 nucleotides read TGTGCCAGCAGTACCGGAAGGGTCAATGAGCAGTTCTTC. The chain combines TRBV3-1 with TRBJ2-1; D call uncertain. Germline V gene lookup returns CDR1 LGHDT and CDR2 YNNKEL (reference sequence). V was cut by 6 bases and J by 6 bases, with 12 bases left in between. This CDR3 is 13 amino acids long.

This clonotype has a count of ten or more. This rearrangement joins TRBV20-1 to TRBJ2-3, with 10 bases matching TRBD2. V lost 6 bases and J lost 0; bases outside the gene matches: 6. This CDR3 spans 15 amino acids. Germline lookup yields CDR1 DFQATT and CDR2 SNEGSKA (reference sequence). Here the CDR3 DNA reads TGCAGTGCGGCGGGACTAGCGATTAGCACAGATACGCAGTATTTT. The encoded protein is CSAAGLAISTDTQYF.

A remark on this clonotype: A clone one base away is much larger, so this may be a read error. The chain carries TRBV20-1 and TRBJ2-5; 9 bases are shared with TRBD2. CDR3 length: 16 amino acids. The germline gives CDR1 DFQATT, CDR2 SNEGSKA (reference sequence). The chain's CDR3 is CSAGPLAGGPKETQCF. The CDR3 DNA is TGCAGTGCTGGGCCTCTGGCGGGAGGGCCTAAAGAGACCCAGTGCTTC.